The 18 T cell receptor beta chains given below trace back to one sample, sequenced in a study of cytomegalovirus exposure and HLA in healthy donors. Primers included in the PCR were 60 Vbeta and 13 Jbeta primers. Libraries were prepared by immunoSEQ multiplex PCR; TCRdb keeps only in-frame clonotypes and omits some of them. The data hold some 220,000 clones, with about 85% observed a single time. The source material was PBMCs. These receptors originate from a girl aged 2-10 years in good health and CMV-seronegative.

The genes are TRBV10-3 and TRBJ1-4, with 8 bases aligning to TRBD1. Germline V lookup: CDR1 ENHRY, CDR2 SYGVKD. There are 17 residues in the CDR3. V lost 2 bases to trimming and J lost 3 bases; unmatched junction nucleotides: 8. The CDR3: CAISEGQGPHANEKLFF. For the CDR3, the DNA is TGTGCCATCAGTGAGGGACAGGGACCCCATGCTAATGAAAAACTGTTTTTT.

This clone was found a few times. The rearrangement uses TRBV6-1 and TRBJ1-2, with D possibly being TRBD1 (6 bases). From germline, CDR1 is MNHNS and CDR2 SASEGT. Deletions cut 11 bases from V and 5 bases from J, with 21 bases between. The CDR3 has 14 residues. CDR3 nucleotides: TGTGCCGTAAGCGGGGGCGAGTCTGGTTATGGCTACACCTTC. It specifies CAVSGGESGYGYTF.

This clone was picked up one time. The chain has TRBV7-2 and TRBJ2-1; 8 bases fit TRBD2. The CDR3 is 15 residues long. J lost 9 bases, V lost 2 bases, and 9 bases had no gene match. Germline V lookup: CDR1 SGHTA, CDR2 FQGNSA. In nucleotides, the CDR3 is TGTGCCAGCAGCTTAAAGCGGGAGAGGAGGGGTGAGCAGTTCTTC. As protein: CASSLKRERRGEQFF.

The J gene is TRBJ1-5, the V gene TRBV7-2; no clear D gene. Germline V gives CDR1 SGHTA, CDR2 FQGNSA. CDR3 size: 15 residues. V was pared by 3 bases and J by 0 bases, with 9 bases between. CDR3 DNA: TGTGCCAGCAGCTTGGGCCGCTATAGCAATCAGCCCCAGCATTTT. Protein product: CASSLGRYSNQPQHF.

V is TRBV7-9 and J is TRBJ2-3; a weak D match, TRBD1 (5 bases). V was trimmed by 5 bases and J by 2 bases, leaving 14 bases between them. The germline CDR1 and CDR2 sequences are SEHNR and FQNEAQ (reference sequence). This CDR3 comprises 15 residues. The CDR3 region has the DNA TGTGCCAGCAGCACAGACAGCGCCTACACAGATACGCAGTATTTT. It is translated as CASSTDSAYTDTQYF.

The chain combines TRBV5-6 with TRBJ1-5; weak D call: TRBD1 (6 bases). V gave up 4 bases and J gave up 4 bases, with 15 bases separating them. From germline, CDR1 is SGHDT and CDR2 YYEEEE. The CDR3 extends over 15 amino acids. The CDR3 spells CASSTQGLGNQPQHF. In DNA, the CDR3 is TGTGCCAGCAGCACACAGGGTCTGGGGAATCAGCCCCAGCATTTT.

J is TRBJ2-3 and V is TRBV7-6; 7 nucleotides align to TRBD2. The length of the CDR3 is 15 residues. Losses at the gene ends were 2 bases for V and 2 bases for J; bases not matched to a gene: 4. Germline V gene sequence: CDR1 SGHVS, CDR2 FNYEAQ. The chain's CDR3 is CASSLTGGPTDTQYF. The CDR3 nucleotides are TGTGCCAGCAGCTTAACGGGGGGACCCACAGATACGCAGTATTTT.

J is TRBJ1-1 and V is TRBV6-1; no reliable D call. V was trimmed by 1 base and J by 0 bases, leaving 6 bases between them. CDR3 size: 14 residues. Germline CDR1 is MNHNS and CDR2 is SASEGT. As DNA, the CDR3 is TGTGCCAGCAGTGAAGACAGACTGAACACTGAAGCTTTCTTT. Amino acid sequence: CASSEDRLNTEAFF.

The chain employs TRBV20-1 and TRBJ2-7; TRBD1 agrees at 7 bases. The CDR3 consists of 11 residues. V gave up 2 bases and J gave up 12 bases; unmatched junction bases: 7. CDR1 is DFQATT and CDR2 is SNEGSKA in the germline V gene (reference sequence). CDR3 DNA: TGCAGTGCTAGACCCGGGACAGATCTGTACTTC. This translates into CSARPGTDLYF.

This chain joins TRBV23-1 and TRBJ2-7; 9 bases align to TRBD1. TRBV23-1 is identified as an open reading frame with a role that is uncertain. The V and J ends lost 4 bases and 1 base, in that order; junction bases with no gene match: 2. The CDR3 is 14 amino acids. CDR3 protein: CASSLGQGSYEQYF. The CDR3 DNA is TGCGCCAGCAGTCTGGGACAGGGATCCTACGAGCAGTACTTC.

This chain links TRBV18 with TRBJ1-6, with a weak D call TRBD1 (6 bases). This CDR3 spans 14 amino acids. The ends were cut back, 4 bases at V and 6 bases at J, with 10 bases in the middle. The germline gives CDR1 KGHSH, CDR2 LQKENI. Written as DNA, the CDR3 is TGTGCCAGCTCACGACAGGCCTCTAATTCACCCCTCCACTTT. This gives the protein CASSRQASNSPLHF.

This sequence joins TRBV10-3 and TRBJ2-2; a possible D gene is TRBD2 (6 bases). There are 13 residues in the CDR3. V was clipped by 6 bases and J by 7 bases, with 12 bases between them. CDR1 ENHRY and CDR2 SYGVKD come from the germline V gene. The DNA of the CDR3 is TGTGCCATCAGGCTCAGGGACTTCGGGGAGCTGTTTTTT. Translation: CAIRLRDFGELFF.

The chain carries TRBV7-8 and TRBJ2-1; 12 bases agree with TRBD2. The germline gives CDR1 SGHVS, CDR2 FQNEAQ. There are 20 residues in the CDR3. Trimming took 5 bases from V and 5 from J; bases not matched to a gene: 19. Written as DNA, the CDR3 is TGTGCCAGCAGCACCCTTCTAGCGGGGGGGGCCCTTGCGAGGAACAATGAGCAGTTCTTC. This translates into CASSTLLAGGALARNNEQFF.

Here the CDR3 DNA reads TGTGCCAGCATTAACAGTGCATTCCACGAGCAGTACTTC. Its protein product is CASINSAFHEQYF. V usage is TRBV5-6 and J usage is TRBJ2-7; D not resolved. Trimming removed 6 bases from V and 5 bases from J, with 15 bases in between. CDR3 length equals 13 residues. Germline CDR1 SGHDT, CDR2 YYEEEE. The full variable domain, rest sourced from reference TRBV5-6 and TRBJ2-7, is DAGVTQSPTHLIKTRGQQVTLRCSPKSGHDTVSWYQQALGQGPQFIFQYYEEEERQRGNFPDRFSGHQFPNYSSELNVNALLLGDSALYLCASINSAFHEQYFGPGTRLTVT.

The V gene is TRBV6-4, the J gene TRBJ1-2; possible D gene TRBD1, 5 bases. The V gene's germline CDR1 is MRHNA and CDR2 SNTAGT. V lost 0 bases and J lost 4, with 6 bases in between. This CDR3 comprises 13 residues. CDR3 protein: CASSDSQGYGYTF. In DNA, the CDR3 is TGTGCCAGCAGTGACTCGCAGGGCTATGGCTACACCTTC.

V is TRBV6-1 and J is TRBJ2-5, with D hard to call. Trimming removed 2 bases at V and 2 bases at J, with 9 bases between. Germline V gives CDR1 MNHNS, CDR2 SASEGT. The CDR3 contains 14 residues. The CDR3, as DNA: TGTGCCAGCAGTGAAAAACGGTATCAAGAGACCCAGTACTTC. It codes for CASSEKRYQETQYF.

The chain combines TRBV11-3 with TRBJ2-3, with D uncertain. Germline CDR1 SGHNT, CDR2 YENEEA. The germline V and J ends were trimmed by 1 base and 1 base, with 6 bases remaining between them. This CDR3 contains 14 residues. The DNA of the CDR3 is TGTGCCAGCAGCTTAGGGTGGCGCACAGATACGCAGTATTTT. Its translation: CASSLGWRTDTQYF.

This chain joins TRBV13 and TRBJ2-7, with TRBD2 matching 7 bases. Trimming at V came to 4 bases and at J to 2 bases, leaving 5 bases not matched to a gene. The CDR3 loop spans 14 amino acids. CDR1 and CDR2 (germline): PRHDT, FYEKMQ (reference sequence). CDR3: CASSSSGTPYEQYF. DNA of the CDR3: TGTGCCAGCAGCTCCAGCGGGACCCCCTACGAGCAGTACTTC.